The 4 T cell receptor beta chains given below trace back to one sample, sequenced in a study of T-cell memory formation after mild COVID-19. TCRdb re-derived calls from the 5' RACE reads in MiXCR, one entry per CDR3 protein. The profile shows 300,000 to 350,000 distinct CDR3 sequences, more than 13% of them singletons. Sequencing was carried out using PBMCs or a T cell subset sorted from them (not recorded which). The receptors come from a man younger than 35 who had mild COVID-19 (a few samples of this study predate the infection). Cell type and time point are not known.

This clonotype has more than one count but fewer than ten. The rearrangement uses TRBV7-2 and TRBJ1-2; D might be TRBD1 (5 bases). This CDR3 comprises 14 residues. Germline V gene sequence: CDR1 SGHTA, CDR2 FQGNSA. V was clipped by 5 bases and J by 8 bases, with 18 bases between them. CDR3 nucleotide sequence: TGTGCCAGCAGCCAAACGTCGGGGGAGGGCGGCTACACCTTC. Amino acids: CASSQTSGEGGYTF.

The chain uses TRBV12-3 or TRBV12-4 and TRBJ2-2; the match to TRBD1 covers 9 bases. The V and J ends lost 5 bases and 8 bases, in that order; junction bases with no gene match: 12. The CDR3 is made up of 16 amino acids. The CDR3 DNA is TGTGCCAGCAGTCCGTACAGGGGGCAGTCGTTTGGGGAGCTGTTTTTT. The encoded protein is CASSPYRGQSFGELFF.

This clonotype has a handful of counts. One junction end does not reproduce the germline sequence, and a read error may be involved. The V call is TRBV28, the J call TRBJ2-1; 8 bases align to TRBD2. This CDR3 has 13 amino acids. Germline CDR1 MDHEN, CDR2 SYDVKM. DNA for the CDR3: TGTGCCAGCGTGGAGCGGGGGCTTGTTCAATCATCCTTC. Its translation is CASVERGLVQSSF.

The gene calls are TRBV7-9 and TRBJ1-6; the D gene is possibly TRBD1 (5 bases). The CDR3 sequence is 16 residues long. The V gene's germline CDR1 is SEHNR and CDR2 FQNEAQ (reference sequence). V was shortened by 5 bases and J by 0 bases, with 11 bases between the two germline ends. CDR3 in amino acids: CASSRPGSSYNSPLHF. CDR3 nucleotides: TGTGCCAGCAGCCGCCCAGGGAGCTCCTATAATTCACCCCTCCACTTT.